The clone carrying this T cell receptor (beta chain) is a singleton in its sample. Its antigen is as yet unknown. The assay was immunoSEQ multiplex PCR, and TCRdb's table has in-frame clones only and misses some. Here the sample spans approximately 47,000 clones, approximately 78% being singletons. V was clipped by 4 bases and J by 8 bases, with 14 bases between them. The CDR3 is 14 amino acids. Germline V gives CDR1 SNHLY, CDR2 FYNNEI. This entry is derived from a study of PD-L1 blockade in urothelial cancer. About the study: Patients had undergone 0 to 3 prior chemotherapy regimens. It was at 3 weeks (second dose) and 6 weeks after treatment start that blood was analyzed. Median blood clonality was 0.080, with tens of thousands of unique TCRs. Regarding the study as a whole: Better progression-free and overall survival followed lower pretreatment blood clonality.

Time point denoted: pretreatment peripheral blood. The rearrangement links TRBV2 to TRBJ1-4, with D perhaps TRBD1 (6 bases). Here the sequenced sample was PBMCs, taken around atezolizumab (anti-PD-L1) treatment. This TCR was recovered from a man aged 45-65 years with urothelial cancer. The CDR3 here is CASSVVAGEEKLFF. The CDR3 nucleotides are TGTGCCAGCAGTGTAGTGGCAGGGGAGGAAAAACTGTTTTTT.